This section outlines one T cell receptor beta chain sequence together with its context. The antigen remains unidentified. The data derive from a study of OX40 agonist ivuxolimab in advanced cancers. Turning to the study itself: One hepatocellular carcinoma and a couple of cutaneous melanoma patients partially responded.

The method was immunoSEQ multiplex PCR; TCRdb's version includes in-frame clones alone and lacks a portion of them. Among about 100,000 clones, 80% to 90% were seen once, and the ten largest hold less than 6.5%. The V gene end was trimmed by 5 bases and the J gene end by 4 bases; junction bases not matched to a gene: 6. Germline V gene sequence: CDR1 SNHLY, CDR2 FYNNEI. The CDR3 has 14 residues. General study points: Averaging showed that CD8+ T cells had more expanded clones than CD4+ did. Clones of CD4+ and CD8+ blood T cells grew by week 6 at doses of 0.1 to 3.0 mg/kg.

This TCR was sampled from an adult with an advanced solid tumor such as melanoma, head and neck, liver or kidney cancer. This specimen was CD4+ or CD8+ T cells sorted from blood, taken in a trial of the OX40 agonist ivuxolimab. The V call is TRBV2, the J call TRBJ2-7; 9 bases match TRBD1. The CDR3 reads CASSRDRGRYEQYF. The CDR3 coding sequence is TGTGCCAGCAGTAGAGACAGGGGGAGATACGAGCAGTACTTC. The full variable domain, completed using reference TRBV2 and TRBJ2-7, is EPEVTQTPSHQVTQMGQEVILRCVPISNHLYFYWYRQILGQKVEFLVSFYNNEISEKSEIFDDQFSVERPDGSNFTLKIRSTKLEDSAMYFCASSRDRGRYEQYFGPGTRLTVT.